This passage covers 13 T cell receptor beta chains from one sample sequenced in a study of cytomegalovirus exposure and HLA in healthy donors. PCR employed 60 Vbeta and 13 Jbeta primers. The data were produced by immunoSEQ multiplex PCR, yet TCRdb's version contains in-frame clones alone and is incomplete. The sample records 90,000 to 150,000 clones, roughly 82% being singletons. The sequencing input was PBMCs. Receptors originate from a young man in good health and CMV-seropositive.

This clone was counted a few times. The chain joins TRBV5-4 to TRBJ1-1; D may be TRBD1 (6 bases). Between the trimmed V and J ends, which lost 0 bases and 6 bases, there was a span of 12 bases. Germline V gene sequence: CDR1 SGHNT, CDR2 YYREEE (reference sequence). The CDR3 contains 14 residues. Written as DNA, the CDR3 is TGTGCCAGCAGCTTGGCGTTCAGGGGCGCTGAAGCTTTCTTT. This gives the protein CASSLAFRGAEAFF.

The chain carries TRBV5-1 and TRBJ1-4; D may be TRBD1 (5 bases). Per germline, CDR1 SGHRS and CDR2 YFSETQ. V lost 5 bases and J 3 bases, leaving 14 bases between the germline ends. CDR3 length: 15 residues. For the CDR3, the DNA is TGCGCCAGCAGTACTCAGGGTCGGTCTAATGAAAAACTGTTTTTT. Protein: CASSTQGRSNEKLFF.

J is TRBJ2-4 and V is TRBV7-8; 7 bases fit TRBD1. Trimming at V came to 1 base and at J to 4 bases, leaving 7 bases not matched to a gene. The CDR3 has 16 amino acids. Germline lookup yields CDR1 SGHVS and CDR2 FQNEAQ. The CDR3 loop is CASSLEPGTVKNIQYF. The CDR3 nucleotides are TGTGCCAGCAGCTTAGAACCGGGGACAGTGAAAAACATTCAGTACTTC.

The genes are TRBV27 and TRBJ1-5; 9 nucleotides align to TRBD1. This CDR3 is 15 amino acids long. CDR1 is MNHEY and CDR2 is SMNVEV in the germline V gene (reference sequence). Trimming at V came to 5 bases and at J to 4 bases, leaving 6 bases not matched to a gene. This chain's CDR3 is CASSPGQGRNQPQHF. CDR3 nucleotide sequence: TGTGCCAGCAGTCCCGGACAGGGGAGAAATCAGCCCCAGCATTTT.

This rearrangement joins TRBV9 to TRBJ2-7; the D gene is possibly TRBD2 (6 bases). CDR3 length: 15 residues. The germline V and J ends were trimmed by 0 bases and 0 bases, with 10 bases remaining between them. Germline V CDR1 and CDR2: SGDLS, YYNGEE. The CDR3 sequence: CASSVEGGTSYEQYF. CDR3 nucleotides: TGTGCCAGCAGCGTAGAAGGCGGGACCTCCTACGAGCAGTACTTC. Combining the CDR3 with reference TRBV9 and TRBJ2-7 gives the whole variable domain DSGVTQTPKHLITATGQRVTLRCSPRSGDLSVYWYQQSLDQGLQFLIQYYNGEERAKGNILERFSAQQFPDLHSELNLSSLELGDSALYFCASSVEGGTSYEQYFGPGTRLTVT.

This chain joins TRBV14 and TRBJ1-1; D is possibly TRBD1 (6 bases). CDR1 is SGHDN, CDR2 FVKESK, per germline. The CDR3 is 16 residues long. V was trimmed by 3 bases and J by 0 bases, leaving 14 bases between them. The DNA of the CDR3 is TGTGCCAGCAGCCATTCGACAGGAGTCATGAACACTGAAGCTTTCTTT. This translates into CASSHSTGVMNTEAFF.

V usage is TRBV12-5 and J usage is TRBJ2-1; 10 nucleotides align to TRBD2. The CDR3 runs 16 residues. The germline V gene encodes CDR1 LGHNT and CDR2 FRNRAP. V lost 2 bases, J lost 3 bases, and 4 bases stayed unmatched. The CDR3 spells CASGLRLAGNYNEQFF. In DNA, the CDR3 is TGTGCTAGTGGTTTGCGACTAGCGGGTAACTACAATGAGCAGTTCTTC.

A single count supports this clone. The CDR3 coding sequence is TGTGCCAGCAGTTACCGGGACAGGGGTCTGGAGCAGTACTTC. This sequence encodes CASSYRDRGLEQYF. This chain links TRBV6-6 with TRBJ2-7, with 10 positions matching TRBD1. The CDR3 is 14 amino acids. The J segment lost 7 bases and the V segment lost 2 bases, leaving 5 bases of the junction unmatched. Germline assignment: CDR1 MNHNY and CDR2 SVGAGI (reference sequence).

The chain links TRBV10-1 to TRBJ2-2; the D gene is possibly TRBD1 (6 bases). The CDR3 is 13 residues long. The germline V and J ends were trimmed by 3 bases and 6 bases, with 8 bases remaining between them. The germline CDR1 and CDR2 sequences are WNHNN and SYGVQD (reference sequence). The CDR3 loop is CASSEGGAGELFF. CDR3 nucleotides: TGCGCCAGCAGTGAAGGGGGTGCCGGGGAGCTGTTTTTT.

Details on this clone: Lacking the conserved final phenylalanine or tryptophan, this CDR3 likely reflects a read error. The chain has TRBV10-2 and TRBJ1-1; 8 bases fit TRBD1. V lost 9 bases, J lost 7 bases, and 13 bases stayed unmatched. The CDR3 has 14 amino acids. Germline V gene data show CDR1 as WSHSY and CDR2 as SAAADI. In nucleotides, the CDR3 is TGCGCCAGTAGGCGCCAGACAGGGGAGTATGAAGCTTTCCTT. Its protein product is CASRRQTGEYEAFL.

This clone was detected only once. This chain links TRBV4-1 with TRBJ2-7; TRBD2 aligns across 8 bases. CDR1 MGHRA and CDR2 YSYEKL come from the germline V gene. After removal of 0 bases from V and 6 bases from J, the junction contained 22 bases not matched to a gene. The CDR3 is 20 amino acids. The CDR3 nucleotides are TGCGCCAGCAGCCAAGATAGTGCTAGCGGGTCCAAGGCAAACACACGCGAGCAGTACTTC. It encodes CASSQDSASGSKANTREQYF.

This chain links TRBV5-6 with TRBJ2-1; TRBD2 might be the D (7 bases). The CDR3 is made up of 17 amino acids. Germline V gene data show CDR1 as SGHDT and CDR2 as YYEEEE. Trimming cost V 6 bases and J 0 bases, with 19 bases left between them. The CDR3 DNA reads TGTGCCAGCAACGAACTAGGGGGGGGCGGCTCCTACAATGAGCAGTTCTTC. Its translation: CASNELGGGGSYNEQFF.

This rearrangement joins TRBV5-1 to TRBJ1-1; D may be TRBD1 (5 bases). CDR1 SGHRS and CDR2 YFSETQ come from the germline V gene. Between the trimmed V and J ends, which lost 4 bases and 7 bases, there was a span of 14 bases. The CDR3 totals 13 residues. CDR3 loop: CASSLDGGNEAFF. CDR3 coding DNA: TGCGCCAGCAGCCTAGACGGGGGGAATGAAGCTTTCTTT.